Listed below are T cell receptor beta chains from one sample, sequenced in a study of cytomegalovirus exposure and HLA in healthy donors. Measured with immunoSEQ multiplex PCR; TCRdb has only the in-frame clones, and not every one. This repertoire shows about 130,000 clones, roughly 70% found once; its top ten account for about 4%. Sequencing input: PBMCs. Source of these receptors: a man aged 25 to 40 in good health and CMV-seronegative. CDR3s include the opening cysteine and the closing phenylalanine or tryptophan. The D gene is left open where the match is weak. Part of the rows lack a size; the others show once, few, many or a class for expanded clones.

D: TRBD1
V: TRBV9
J: TRBJ1-2
size: NA
DNA: TGTGCCAGCAGCGTAGAGGGGGCTGGGTATGGCTACACCTTC
CDR3: CASSVEGAGYGYTF

D: TRBD1
V: TRBV7-9
J: TRBJ2-3
size: NA
DNA: TGTGCCAGCAGCCCCCTCAGGGGACAGAGCACAGATACGCAGTATTTT
CDR3: CASSPLRGQSTDTQYF

D: NA
V: TRBV9
J: TRBJ1-2
size: NA
DNA: TGTGCCAGCAGCGTAGGGACAAACTATGGCTACACCTTC
CDR3: CASSVGTNYGYTF

D: TRBD2
V: TRBV5-1
J: TRBJ2-3
size: NA
DNA: TGCGCCAGCAGCTTACCTTCTGCGGGGGGCACCACAGATACGCAGTATTTT
CDR3: CASSLPSAGGTTDTQYF

D: NA
V: TRBV28
J: TRBJ2-3
size: NA
DNA: TGTGCCAGCAGGTCCCACAACACAGATACGCAGTATTTT
CDR3: CASRSHNTDTQYF

D: NA
V: TRBV13
J: TRBJ1-2
size: NA
DNA: TGTGCCAGCAGCTTAGTCCCCGCGGATGGCTACACCTTC
CDR3: CASSLVPADGYTF

D: NA
V: TRBV7-8
J: TRBJ2-7
size: NA
DNA: TGTGCCAGCAGCTTTCCCCGGCGGGGCCCCTCCTACGAGCAGTACTTC
CDR3: CASSFPRRGPSYEQYF

D: TRBD2
V: TRBV11-2
J: TRBJ2-1
size: NA
DNA: TGTGCCAGCAGCTTTTTACTAGCGGGGGTGGAAGAGCAGTTCTTC
CDR3: CASSFLLAGVEEQFF

D: NA
V: TRBV5-8
J: TRBJ1-2
size: NA
DNA: TGTGCCAGCAGCTTGCGAGACTATGGCTACACCTTC
CDR3: CASSLRDYGYTF

D: TRBD1
V: TRBV6-5
J: TRBJ2-1
size: NA
DNA: TGTGCCAGCAGAACCCCAGGGACAGGTAGTGAGCAGTTCTTC
CDR3: CASRTPGTGSEQFF

D: TRBD1
V: TRBV5-4
J: TRBJ2-2
size: NA
DNA: TGTGCCAGCAGCACCGGACAGGGGGCTGGGCGGGGCACCGGGGAGCTGTTTTTT
CDR3: CASSTGQGAGRGTGELFF

D: TRBD1
V: TRBV29-1
J: TRBJ1-2
size: NA
DNA: TGCAGCGTAGACAGGGGTGCCTATGGCTACACCTTC
CDR3: CSVDRGAYGYTF

D: TRBD1
V: TRBV2
J: TRBJ2-3
size: NA
DNA: TGTGCCAGCACTTGGGACAGGGGAGGAGATACGCAGTATTTT
CDR3: CASTWDRGGDTQYF

D: TRBD1
V: TRBV15
J: TRBJ1-1
size: NA
DNA: TGTGCCACCAGCAGACGTGGCAGGGGGCAATTTGAAGCTTTCTTT
CDR3: CATSRRGRGQFEAFF

D: NA
V: TRBV18
J: TRBJ1-2
size: NA
DNA: TGTGCCAGCTCACCACTGAGGGAGGCGGGCACTGGCTACACCTTC
CDR3: CASSPLREAGTGYTF

D: TRBD1
V: TRBV9
J: TRBJ1-1
size: once
DNA: TGTGCCAGCAGCCTCTCAGGGGGCACTGAAGCTTTCTTT
CDR3: CASSLSGGTEAFF

D: TRBD2
V: TRBV7-3
J: TRBJ2-5
size: NA
DNA: TGTGCCAGCAGCTTAGGGATGTCTAGCGGTTGGGAGACCCAGTACTTC
CDR3: CASSLGMSSGWETQYF

D: NA
V: TRBV4-1
J: TRBJ2-3
size: NA
DNA: TGCGCCAGTGGGGGGGGCAGGCAAGATACGCAGTATTTT
CDR3: CASGGGRQDTQYF